The 23 T cell receptor beta chains below come from one sample, sequenced in a study of PD-1 blockade in classical Hodgkin lymphoma. Time point given: cycle 4 day 1 (C4D1), after 6 weeks of nivolumab. Every patient experienced relapse after autologous stem cell transplantation, and brentuximab vedotin exposure varied. This table comes from immunoSEQ multiplex PCR, and its TCRdb copy is limited to in-frame clones, with some not included. Here the sample spans some 30,000 clones, about two thirds being singletons. Material: peripheral blood mononuclear cells (PBMCs), obtained before the fourth cycle of nivolumab. Receptors originate from a human donor with classical Hodgkin lymphoma.

J is TRBJ1-5 and V is TRBV6-1, with 12 bases lining up with TRBD1. V trimming: 3 bases; J trimming: 2 bases; junction bases outside the gene matches: 5. Germline V gene sequence: CDR1 MNHNS, CDR2 SASEGT. The CDR3 loop spans 17 amino acids. CDR3 sequence: CASSEVGQGARNQPQHF. CDR3 nucleotide sequence: TGTGCCAGCAGTGAGGTGGGACAGGGGGCACGCAATCAGCCCCAGCATTTT.

The chain combines TRBV4-3 with TRBJ2-1; perhaps TRBD2 as D (6 bases). In germline, CDR1 is LGHNA, CDR2 YSLEER. The CDR3 sequence is 16 residues long. Trimming left V 0 bases short and J 8 bases short, with 17 bases between. CDR3 region: CASSQDRASEFYEQFF. The CDR3 DNA reads as TGCGCCAGCAGCCAAGATAGGGCTAGCGAATTCTATGAGCAGTTCTTC.

On this clone itself: The junction and the germline gene differ at one end; a read error may be behind it. The chain employs TRBV19 and TRBJ1-5, with 7 bases aligning to TRBD1. The CDR3 totals 16 residues. Looked up from germline, CDR1 is LNHDA and CDR2 is SQIVND (reference sequence). In nucleotides, the CDR3 is TGTGCCAGTCGTATCCTCACAGGGGTTGGGAATCAGCCCCAGCATTTT. Its translation is CASRILTGVGNQPQHF. The full variable domain, completed using reference TRBV19 and TRBJ1-5, is DGGITQSPKYLFRKEGQNVTLSCEQNLNHDAMYWYRQDPGQGLRLIYYSQIVNDFQKGDIAEGYSVSREKKESFPLTVTSAQKNPTAFYLCASRILTGVGNQPQHFGDGTRLSIL.

The rearrangement uses TRBV30 and TRBJ1-3; the D is unclear. The CDR3 has 12 residues. With 6 bases removed from V and 0 bases from J, the gap between germline ends came to 6 bases. In germline, CDR1 is GTSNPN, CDR2 SVGIG (reference sequence). The CDR3 is CACTGSGNTIYF. CDR3 coding DNA: TGTGCCTGCACGGGCTCTGGAAACACCATATATTTT.

The chain links TRBV7-9 to TRBJ1-4; D gene ambiguous. Trimming cost V 6 bases and J 0 bases, with 2 bases left between them. The CDR3 length is 12 residues. Germline CDR1 reads SEHNR; CDR2 reads FQNEAQ (reference sequence). The CDR3 bases are TGTGCCAGCAGATCAACTAATGAAAAACTGTTTTTT. This encodes CASRSTNEKLFF.

J is TRBJ2-1 and V is TRBV27, with D unresolved. The CDR3 contains 12 residues. Germline loops: CDR1 MNHEY, CDR2 SMNVEV (reference sequence). Trimming removed 5 bases at V and 9 bases at J, with 11 bases between. Here the CDR3 reads CASSPRLGEQFF. The CDR3 nucleotides are TGTGCCAGCAGTCCACGGTTGGGTGAGCAGTTCTTC.

This clone appeared a single time. The chain combines TRBV6-6 with TRBJ1-3; 7 bases fit TRBD1. Trimming took 4 bases from V and 4 from J; bases not matched to a gene: 7. The CDR3 is 15 residues long. The germline V gene encodes CDR1 MNHNY and CDR2 SVGAGI (reference sequence). The chain's CDR3 is CASSSQGVTGNTIYF. The DNA of the CDR3 is TGTGCCAGCAGTTCTCAGGGGGTAACCGGAAACACCATATATTTT.

V usage is TRBV7-6 and J usage is TRBJ1-4; D is undetermined. The CDR3 covers 14 residues. V was cut by 3 bases and J by 3 bases, with 8 bases left in between. The germline V gene encodes CDR1 SGHVS and CDR2 FNYEAQ. CDR3 sequence (DNA): TGTGCCAGCAGCTTTTTGGGGTCTAATGAAAAACTGTTTTTT. Translating gives CASSFLGSNEKLFF.

This chain connects TRBV27 to TRBJ2-7; a possible D gene is TRBD2 (6 bases). Deletions cut 1 base from V and 2 bases from J, with 12 bases between. The CDR3 has 15 amino acids. The germline V gene has CDR1 MNHEY and CDR2 SMNVEV (reference sequence). CDR3 residues: CASSLYSGFAYEQYF. For the CDR3, the DNA is TGTGCCAGCAGTTTATATAGCGGATTCGCCTACGAGCAGTACTTC.

The chain couples TRBV27 to TRBJ2-3, with TRBD2 matching 10 bases. J lost 5 bases, V lost 5 bases, and 10 bases had no gene match. Germline lookup yields CDR1 MNHEY and CDR2 SMNVEV (reference sequence). The CDR3 is made up of 16 amino acids. Here the CDR3 DNA reads TGTGCCAGCAGTACGCCCCTAGCGGGGGCCTTAGATACGCAGTATTTT. It codes for CASSTPLAGALDTQYF.

This sequence joins TRBV2 and TRBJ2-3, with D unclear. V dropped 6 bases and J dropped 3 bases, with 4 bases sitting between them. The CDR3 covers 11 residues. Germline values: CDR1 SNHLY, CDR2 FYNNEI. The CDR3 loop is CASRYTDTQYF. CDR3 sequence (DNA): TGTGCCAGCAGGTATACAGATACGCAGTATTTT.

This clone was counted only a few times. The rearrangement uses TRBV6-5 and TRBJ2-7, with D hard to call. V lost 2 bases to trimming and J lost 2 bases, with 10 bases between them. The CDR3 contains 14 residues. The germline V gene has CDR1 MNHEY and CDR2 SVGAGI. The CDR3 DNA reads as TGTGCCAGCAGTTACGAGACTGGACCCTACGAGCAGTACTTC. As protein: CASSYETGPYEQYF.

The chain has TRBV28 and TRBJ2-6; 11 bases fit TRBD2. J gave up 0 bases and V 3 bases, and 10 bases lay outside the gene matches. This CDR3 is 20 amino acids long. The germline CDR1 and CDR2 sequences are MDHEN and SYDVKM. The CDR3 sequence is CASSFPPGLAVSSGANVLTF. The CDR3 DNA reads as TGTGCCAGCAGTTTCCCCCCGGGACTAGCGGTGTCCTCTGGGGCCAACGTCCTGACTTTC.

The gene calls are TRBV4-1 and TRBJ2-2; D is unclear. The germline V gene has CDR1 MGHRA and CDR2 YSYEKL. This CDR3 comprises 14 residues. V shed 0 bases and J shed 3 bases, with 5 bases lying between them. CDR3 region: CASSQELYTGELFF. Here the CDR3 DNA reads TGCGCCAGCAGCCAAGAGCTATACACCGGGGAGCTGTTTTTT.

The chain couples TRBV11-1 to TRBJ2-4, with D hard to call. Germline CDR1 SGHAT, CDR2 FQDESV (reference sequence). This CDR3 is built from 16 residues. V gave up 4 bases and J gave up 0 bases, with 13 bases separating them. The CDR3 is CASSSEPGIAKNIQYF. The CDR3 nucleotides read TGTGCCAGCAGCTCAGAACCCGGAATAGCCAAAAACATTCAGTACTTC.

On this clone: No DNA is shown, since the ends of the CDR3 on it are uncertain; the CDR3 is the one TCRdb lists. This chain joins TRBV28 and TRBJ2-5; the DNA was not used to check the table's D call, TRBD2. The CDR3 contains 19 residues when both ends are counted. The germline CDR1 and CDR2 sequences are MDHEN and SYDVKM. This CDR3 reads CASSSSEGLAGGLDETQYF.

This chain links TRBV2 with TRBJ2-1; TRBD2 aligns across 11 bases. CDR1 and CDR2 (germline): SNHLY, FYNNEI. The ends lost 4 bases at V and 12 bases at J; junction bases unmatched: 11. This CDR3 comprises 15 residues. In nucleotides, the CDR3 is TGTGCCAGCAGTGTGATCCCTAGCGGGAGGCCACCGCAGTTCTTC. It yields the protein CASSVIPSGRPPQFF.

V is TRBV6-1 and J is TRBJ2-3; D assignment may be TRBD1 or TRBD2 (5 bases each). The V and J ends lost 1 base and 1 base respectively, with 9 bases between them. The CDR3 loop spans 15 amino acids. Looked up from germline, CDR1 is MNHNS and CDR2 is SASEGT. DNA of the CDR3: TGTGCCAGCAGTGAAGTGGGGGAGCGCACAGATACGCAGTATTTT. Protein: CASSEVGERTDTQYF.

The gene calls are TRBV2 and TRBJ1-1; D call uncertain. CDR1 and CDR2 from the germline V gene are SNHLY and FYNNEI. This CDR3 has 12 residues. Trimming shortened V by 3 bases and J by 6 bases, and 8 bases separated the two germline ends. CDR3 residues: CASSELAAEAFF. In DNA form, the CDR3 reads TGTGCCAGCAGTGAGTTGGCCGCTGAAGCTTTCTTT.

V usage is TRBV7-2 and J usage is TRBJ2-7; no firm D call. From germline, CDR1 is SGHTA and CDR2 FQGNSA. The CDR3 sequence is 13 residues long. The V gene lost 7 bases and the J gene lost 4 bases, with 14 bases spanning the gap. CDR3 DNA: TGTGCCAGCACCTCTCCCCTCCTGTACGAGCAGTACTTC. Translating it yields CASTSPLLYEQYF.

In the case of this clone: The same CDR3 arises from other DNA sequences in this sample as well. The V and J genes are TRBV19 and TRBJ1-1, with 9 bases lining up with TRBD1. Per germline, CDR1 LNHDA and CDR2 SQIVND (reference sequence). V lost 4 bases and J lost 5; bases outside the gene matches: 8. This CDR3 has 15 amino acids. CDR3 bases: TGTGCCAGTAGTACCCTGGGACAGGGTTTGACTGAAGCTTTCTTT. Residues: CASSTLGQGLTEAFF.

The chain couples TRBV2 to TRBJ2-1, with unresolved D. This CDR3 spans 12 amino acids. Looked up from germline, CDR1 is SNHLY and CDR2 is FYNNEI. V lost 2 bases, J lost 8 bases, and 7 bases lay in between. Here the CDR3 reads CASSESRYEQFF. The CDR3 DNA reads as TGTGCCAGCAGTGAATCTAGATATGAGCAGTTCTTC.

The chain employs TRBV19 and TRBJ2-2; perhaps TRBD2 as D (6 bases). This CDR3 comprises 14 residues. CDR1 is LNHDA and CDR2 is SQIVND in the germline V gene (reference sequence). The V end lost 5 bases, the J end lost 7 bases, and 14 bases lay between the germline ends. CDR3 coding DNA: TGTGCCAGTAGTTATACAGGTAGCGGCGGGGAGCTGTTTTTT. This translates into CASSYTGSGGELFF.